This TCR beta chain was recorded in a study of blood T cells in healthy people across ages. The use of a sample-barcoded 5' primer and a J-beta primer mix characterized a second PCR of roughly 6 to 12 cycles. A single record per CDR3 protein comes from TCRdb applying MiXCR to the 5' RACE reads. The table lists 1.5 million or so distinct CDR3 sequences, around two fifths of them singletons. Germline-derived CDR1 and CDR2 are MNHEY and SVGAGI. This CDR3 comprises 15 residues. V lost 7 bases and J lost 2; bases outside the gene matches: 7. The V call is TRBV6-5, the J call TRBJ2-1; 8 positions match TRBD2. The sequence was collected from a woman between 18 and 30 years old in good health. Input material: blood. In DNA form, the CDR3 reads TGTGCCAGCACCATGGGGCGGGGGGCCTACAATGAGCAGTTCTTC. This gives the protein CASTMGRGAYNEQFF.